This entry lists 13 T cell receptor beta chains sequenced from one sample in a study of shared clonotypes between healthy human individuals. Sequenced by immunoSEQ multiplex PCR; TCRdb stores in-frame clones only, minus some. This table has roughly 1.5 million clones, around 98% appearing once. Sequenced: naive CD4+ T cells sorted from blood. Subset described: CD45RA+ positively selected. These receptors were obtained from a man aged 25 to 45 in good health.

The chain uses TRBV21-1 and TRBJ2-7. TRBV21-1 is listed as a pseudogene. The CDR3 length is 12 residues. The DNA of the CDR3 is TGTGCCAGCAGCAAAGGGGGCTACGAGCAGTACTTC. Encoded protein: CASSKGGYEQYF.

The DNA of the CDR3 is TGTGCCAGCTCACCTCCCGGGACTGGCGGGTCGCAGTATTTT. Translated, it gives CASSPPGTGGSQYF. The gene calls are TRBV18 and TRBJ2-3; tentatively, D is TRBD2 (6 bases). Per the germline V gene, CDR1 is KGHSH and CDR2 is LQKENI. The CDR3 spans 14 residues. Trimming cost V 3 bases and J 10 bases, with 17 bases left between them.

The J gene is TRBJ2-6, the V gene TRBV5-1; 7 bases agree with TRBD1. The CDR3 loop spans 14 amino acids. V gave up 4 bases and J gave up 3 bases; unmatched junction bases: 1. Germline assignment: CDR1 SGHRS and CDR2 YFSETQ. CDR3 amino acids: CASSGDSGANVLTF. The DNA for the CDR3 is TGCGCCAGCAGCGGGGACAGTGGGGCCAACGTCCTGACTTTC.

The J gene is TRBJ2-1, the V gene TRBV9; 8 positions match TRBD2. Germline loops: CDR1 SGDLS, CDR2 YYNGEE. Trimming at V came to 1 base and at J to 7 bases, leaving 7 bases not matched to a gene. CDR3 length equals 15 residues. CDR3 in DNA: TGTGCCAGCAGCGTATTGGGACTAGACTCTAATGAGCAGTTCTTC. Translated, it gives CASSVLGLDSNEQFF.

The chain combines TRBV6-5 with TRBJ2-7; tentative D call: TRBD2 (6 bases). The CDR3 has 13 residues. The germline V gene has CDR1 MNHEY and CDR2 SVGAGI. The ends were cut back, 7 bases at V and 7 bases at J, with 17 bases in the middle. The CDR3 spells CASIPTLGGEQYF. CDR3 coding DNA: TGTGCCAGCATTCCGACTTTGGGGGGTGAGCAGTACTTC.

V gene TRBV18 combines with J gene TRBJ2-7; TRBD1 might be the D (6 bases). The CDR3 covers 15 residues. The V gene lost 2 bases and the J gene lost 0 bases, with 11 bases spanning the gap. Germline CDR1 KGHSH, CDR2 LQKENI. CDR3 nucleotide sequence: TGTGCCAGCTCACCAAACAGGGTCTCCTCCTACGAGCAGTACTTC. The encoded protein is CASSPNRVSSYEQYF.

V gene TRBV28 combines with J gene TRBJ2-7; D may be TRBD1 (6 bases). This CDR3 spans 14 amino acids. Germline CDR1 is MDHEN and CDR2 is SYDVKM. V shed 8 bases and J shed 2 bases, with 16 bases lying between them. Here the CDR3 DNA reads TGTGCCAGCCAGAAAGGACAGCACACCTACGAGCAGTACTTC. This codes for CASQKGQHTYEQYF. Drawing the rest from reference TRBV28 and TRBJ2-7, the complete variable domain is DVKVTQSSRYLVKRTGEKVFLECVQDMDHENMFWYRQDPGLGLRLIYFSYDVKMKEKGDIPEGYSVSREKKERFSLILESASTNQTSMYLCASQKGQHTYEQYFGPGTRLTVT.

The V call is TRBV18, the J call TRBJ2-2; no clear D gene. The CDR3 sequence is 16 residues long. Trimming cost V 6 bases and J 0 bases, with 14 bases left between them. Germline CDR1 reads KGHSH; CDR2 reads LQKENI. In DNA, the CDR3 is TGTGCCAGCTCCCCGGACGTATCCTCGAACACCGGGGAGCTGTTTTTT. This gives the protein CASSPDVSSNTGELFF.

The CDR3, as DNA: TGTGCCAGTAGACGTACAGGGTATTCCCAAGAGACCCAGTACTTC. Its translation: CASRRTGYSQETQYF. V usage is TRBV19 and J usage is TRBJ2-5; D perhaps matches TRBD1 (6 bases). This CDR3 has 15 residues. Germline CDR1 is LNHDA and CDR2 is SQIVND (reference sequence). V lost 6 bases to trimming and J lost 1 base, with 15 bases between them.

The count of this clone is one. This chain links TRBV11-1 with TRBJ2-3, with 10 bases lining up with TRBD2. The CDR3 contains 17 residues. Trimming removed 2 bases from V and 4 bases from J; junction bases left unmatched: 9. The germline V gene encodes CDR1 SGHAT and CDR2 FQDESV (reference sequence). CDR3 protein: CASSLYQLAGAADTQYF. CDR3 DNA: TGTGCCAGCAGCTTATATCAGCTAGCGGGAGCAGCAGATACGCAGTATTTT.

The chain recombines TRBV10-1 with TRBJ2-7; D is perhaps TRBD1 or TRBD2 (5 bases each). The CDR3 loop spans 12 amino acids. Germline CDR1 WNHNN, CDR2 SYGVQD (reference sequence). The ends were cut back, 4 bases at V and 6 bases at J, with 10 bases in the middle. CDR3 sequence reads: CASSAPGAEQYF. CDR3 nucleotides: TGCGCCAGCAGTGCCCCCGGGGCCGAGCAGTACTTC.

This clone was recorded only once. The rearrangement links TRBV5-1 to TRBJ2-7, with D perhaps matching TRBD1 or TRBD2 (5 bases each). Germline values: CDR1 SGHRS, CDR2 YFSETQ. The CDR3 runs 15 residues. V lost 3 bases and J lost 2, with 15 bases in between. CDR3 sequence reads: CASSSGTNIAYEQYF. In DNA form, the CDR3 reads TGCGCCAGCAGCTCCGGGACCAATATCGCCTACGAGCAGTACTTC. Based on the CDR3 plus reference TRBV5-1 and TRBJ2-7, the full variable domain is KAGVTQTPRYLIKTRGQQVTLSCSPISGHRSVSWYQQTPGQGLQFLFEYFSETQRNKGNFPGRFSGRQFSNSRSEMNVSTLELGDSALYLCASSSGTNIAYEQYFGPGTRLTVT.

The V gene is TRBV11-3, the J gene TRBJ1-1; D uncertain. Germline V lookup: CDR1 SGHNT, CDR2 YENEEA. With 1 base removed from V and 4 bases from J, the gap between germline ends came to 10 bases. The CDR3 is 14 amino acids. The CDR3 region has the DNA TGTGCCAGCAGCTTAGTGTCCAGCGGCACTGAAGCTTTCTTT. This codes for CASSLVSSGTEAFF. Supplemented by reference TRBV11-3 and TRBJ1-1, the full variable domain reads EAGVVQSPRYKIIEKKQPVAFWCNPISGHNTLYWYLQNLGQGPELLIRYENEEAVDDSQLPKDRFSAERLKGVDSTLKIQPAELGDSAVYLCASSLVSSGTEAFFGQGTRLTVV.